The 27 T cell receptor beta chains below were found in one sample sequenced in a study of blood T cell repertoires in COVID-19. The repertoire was sequenced with immunoSEQ multiplex PCR; TCRdb's copy has only in-frame clones and lacks some. The sample records some 270,000 clones, roughly 85% being singletons. Input material: PBMCs or T cells enriched from blood (not recorded which). The receptor set was obtained from a woman in her 50s with acute COVID-19.

The genes are TRBV27 and TRBJ1-6; a possible D gene is TRBD1 (6 bases). V was shortened by 10 bases and J by 8 bases, with 15 bases between the two germline ends. The length of the CDR3 is 13 residues. Per germline, CDR1 MNHEY and CDR2 SMNVEV (reference sequence). This chain's CDR3 is CATKRGGDSPLHF. The CDR3 DNA reads TGTGCCACCAAAAGAGGGGGAGATTCACCCCTCCACTTT.

The V and J genes are TRBV5-6 and TRBJ1-2, with 10 bases that match TRBD1. The CDR3 consists of 17 residues. Unmatched junction bases numbered 10, after V lost 4 bases and J lost 1 base. Germline-derived CDR1 and CDR2 are SGHDT and YYEEEE. The CDR3 loop reads CASSPDRGRALNYGYTF. The CDR3 DNA sequence: TGTGCCAGCAGCCCCGACAGGGGGCGAGCCCTTAACTATGGCTACACCTTC. Combining the CDR3 with reference TRBV5-6 and TRBJ1-2 gives the whole variable domain DAGVTQSPTHLIKTRGQQVTLRCSPKSGHDTVSWYQQALGQGPQFIFQYYEEEERQRGNFPDRFSGHQFPNYSSELNVNALLLGDSALYLCASSPDRGRALNYGYTFGSGTRLTVV.

This rearrangement joins TRBV6-5 to TRBJ1-1; 7 positions match TRBD1. With V trimmed by 4 bases and J by 3 bases, 11 bases remained unmatched. Germline CDR1 and CDR2: MNHEY and SVGAGI. The CDR3 covers 16 residues. The CDR3 loop is CASSFRTGPTYTEAFF. CDR3 in DNA: TGTGCCAGCAGTTTCCGGACAGGACCGACATACACTGAAGCTTTCTTT.

This chain uses TRBV19 with TRBJ2-7; TRBD2 matches 10 bases. The germline gives CDR1 LNHDA, CDR2 SQIVND (reference sequence). J was trimmed by 2 bases and V by 11 bases; bases with no gene match: 12. The CDR3 length is 15 residues. The CDR3: CASKKRLAGAYEQYF. Here the CDR3 DNA reads TGTGCCTCCAAGAAGCGGCTAGCGGGGGCCTACGAGCAGTACTTC.

The V gene is TRBV10-3, the J gene TRBJ2-1, with TRBD2 matching over 10 bases. Germline V lookup: CDR1 ENHRY, CDR2 SYGVKD. V lost 2 bases and J lost 0; bases outside the gene matches: 10. This CDR3 spans 19 amino acids. DNA for the CDR3: TGTGCCATCAGTGAGAGGGCTAGCGGGGGAGTTAGCTCCTACAATGAGCAGTTCTTC. Amino acids: CAISERASGGVSSYNEQFF.

CDR3 nucleotides: TGTGCCAGTAGTCAACTAGCGGCCGGCACAGATACGCAGTATTTT. It translates to CASSQLAAGTDTQYF. The chain joins TRBV19 to TRBJ2-3, with 8 bases lining up with TRBD2. With 5 bases clipped from V and 1 base from J, the junction kept 5 bases outside the gene matches. This CDR3 is 15 amino acids long. Germline V gene sequence: CDR1 LNHDA, CDR2 SQIVND (reference sequence).

This sequence joins TRBV19 and TRBJ2-1; D may be TRBD1 (6 bases). CDR1 and CDR2 (germline): LNHDA, SQIVND (reference sequence). The CDR3 runs 15 residues. V gave up 1 base and J gave up 9 bases, with 16 bases separating them. The CDR3 DNA is TGTGCCAGTAGTATAGCGGACAGATTAATAGGTGAGCAGTTCTTC. Its translation: CASSIADRLIGEQFF.

The chain carries TRBV30 and TRBJ1-6; 7 nucleotides match TRBD1. The CDR3 is 13 amino acids. From germline, CDR1 is GTSNPN and CDR2 SVGIG (reference sequence). The junction had 5 bases not matched to a gene; V was cut back by 3 bases and J by 9 bases. CDR3 sequence reads: CAWSDRAGSPLHF. In DNA form, the CDR3 reads TGTGCCTGGAGCGACAGGGCAGGTTCACCCCTCCACTTT.

This chain connects TRBV10-3 to TRBJ1-1; TRBD1 matches 9 bases. The CDR3 loop spans 17 amino acids. The trim removed 3 bases at V and 1 base at J, leaving 9 bases unmatched. The germline CDR1 and CDR2 sequences are ENHRY and SYGVKD. The CDR3 region is CAISEGTGIIRNTEAFF. The CDR3 DNA is TGTGCCATCAGTGAAGGGACAGGGATTATCAGGAACACTGAAGCTTTCTTT.

This rearrangement joins TRBV6-6 to TRBJ2-7, with TRBD2 as a possible D gene (5 bases). Per germline, CDR1 MNHNY and CDR2 SVGAGI (reference sequence). V was shortened by 0 bases and J by 5 bases, with 14 bases between the two germline ends. The CDR3 runs 15 residues. CDR3 DNA: TGTGCCAGCAGTTACTCGACTGAGCTAGCCGACGAGCAGTACTTC. Residues: CASSYSTELADEQYF.

The chain combines TRBV7-9 with TRBJ1-2; possible D gene TRBD1, 5 bases. Germline V lookup: CDR1 SEHNR, CDR2 FQNEAQ (reference sequence). The V end lost 7 bases, the J end lost 5 bases, and 20 bases lay between the germline ends. This CDR3 region has 15 residues. This CDR3 reads CASTLFGASAYGYTF. CDR3 nucleotide sequence: TGTGCCAGCACCCTATTTGGGGCCAGCGCATATGGCTACACCTTC.

This rearrangement joins TRBV4-1 to TRBJ2-2; no clear D. With 0 bases removed from V and 2 bases from J, the gap between germline ends came to 13 bases. Germline V gene sequence: CDR1 MGHRA, CDR2 YSYEKL. This CDR3 spans 17 amino acids. Written as DNA, the CDR3 is TGCGCCAGCAGCCAAGATCCAGGATTCGGCAACACCGGGGAGCTGTTTTTT. It translates to CASSQDPGFGNTGELFF.

The J gene is TRBJ1-5, the V gene TRBV16; the D is unclear. The CDR3 is 13 amino acids. CDR1 and CDR2 from the germline V gene are KGHSY and FQNENV. Trimming cost V 2 bases and J 4 bases, with 6 bases left between them. The CDR3 here is CASSQQANQPQHF. The CDR3 bases are TGTGCCAGCAGCCAACAAGCAAATCAGCCCCAGCATTTT.

At least ten counts were recorded for this clone. The V gene is TRBV2, the J gene TRBJ1-6; TRBD1 agrees at 9 bases. This CDR3 contains 16 residues. The trim removed 6 bases at V and 7 bases at J, leaving 10 bases unmatched. Germline-derived CDR1 and CDR2 are SNHLY and FYNNEI. The CDR3 spells CASRPTRGQGNSPLHF. For the CDR3, the DNA is TGTGCCAGCAGGCCCACTCGGGGACAGGGAAATTCACCCCTCCACTTT.

The chain uses TRBV10-3 and TRBJ2-3, with 7 bases aligning to TRBD2. The trim removed 7 bases at V and 6 bases at J, leaving 10 bases unmatched. This CDR3 is 14 amino acids long. CDR1 ENHRY and CDR2 SYGVKD come from the germline V gene. The DNA of the CDR3 is TGTGCCATCAACGGGGGGATTGAGGAGGATACGCAGTATTTT. Its translation: CAINGGIEEDTQYF.

This chain connects TRBV6-5 to TRBJ1-5; tentatively, D is TRBD1 (5 bases). The CDR3 covers 16 residues. The germline CDR1 and CDR2 sequences are MNHEY and SVGAGI. Deletions cut 0 bases from V and 2 bases from J, with 11 bases between. CDR3 sequence reads: CASSYSMFRGNQPQHF. The CDR3 region has the DNA TGTGCCAGCAGTTACTCGATGTTCAGGGGCAATCAGCCCCAGCATTTT.

A single count supports this clone. The V gene is TRBV9, the J gene TRBJ2-1, with a tentative D call TRBD1 (5 bases). Looked up from germline, CDR1 is SGDLS and CDR2 is YYNGEE. CDR3 length: 16 amino acids. V was shortened by 0 bases and J by 4 bases, with 14 bases between the two germline ends. The CDR3 region has the DNA TGTGCCAGCAGCGTAGATACAGGACCGCCTTACAATGAGCAGTTCTTC. Translating it yields CASSVDTGPPYNEQFF.

The chain joins TRBV4-3 to TRBJ2-2; 7 bases agree with TRBD2. Germline CDR1 is LGHNA and CDR2 is YSLEER. There are 15 residues in the CDR3. The V and J ends lost 0 bases and 6 bases, in that order; junction bases with no gene match: 4. The CDR3 spells CASSQDERGAGELFF. The CDR3 bases are TGCGCCAGCAGCCAAGATGAGCGGGGAGCCGGGGAGCTGTTTTTT.

J is TRBJ2-1 and V is TRBV3-1 (or the pseudogene TRBV3-2), with 12 bases lining up with TRBD1. Germline V lookup: CDR1 LGHDT, CDR2 YNNKEL (reference sequence). The CDR3 consists of 17 residues. J was trimmed by 3 bases and V by 5 bases; bases with no gene match: 8. The chain's CDR3 is CASSYTRDRGLYNEQFF. DNA for the CDR3: TGTGCCAGCAGCTACACCCGGGACAGGGGGCTCTACAATGAGCAGTTCTTC.

V gene TRBV30 combines with J gene TRBJ2-7; 9 bases fit TRBD1. The CDR3 length is 14 residues. The ends lost 0 bases at V and 3 bases at J; junction bases unmatched: 3. Germline-derived CDR1 and CDR2 are GTSNPN and SVGIG (reference sequence). The CDR3 reads CAWSVWTGVYEQYF. The CDR3 DNA sequence: TGTGCCTGGAGTGTCTGGACAGGGGTCTACGAGCAGTACTTC. The variable domain in full, completed from reference TRBV30 and TRBJ2-7, reads SQTIHQWPATLVQPVGSPLSLECTVEGTSNPNLYWYRQAAGRGLQLLFYSVGIGQISSEVPQNLSASRPQDRQFILSSKKLLLSDSGFYLCAWSVWTGVYEQYFGPGTRLTVT.

This clone was counted a single time. The rearrangement uses TRBV27 and TRBJ1-1, with D uncertain. V lost 4 bases, J lost 5 bases, and 14 bases lay in between. The CDR3 is made up of 14 amino acids. The germline gives CDR1 MNHEY, CDR2 SMNVEV (reference sequence). CDR3 sequence reads: CASSYNEAGTEAFF. CDR3 coding DNA: TGTGCCAGCAGTTATAATGAGGCGGGAACTGAAGCTTTCTTT.

This clone has a count of ten or more. The V call is TRBV29-1, the J call TRBJ2-2; D unresolved. The germline CDR1 and CDR2 sequences are SQVTM and ANQGSEA. CDR3 length: 12 amino acids. V was clipped by 4 bases and J by 4 bases, with 7 bases between them. For the CDR3, the DNA is TGCAGCGTTGCACTTGGCACCGGGGAGCTGTTTTTT. This gives the protein CSVALGTGELFF.

This clone has only one observation. The chain recombines TRBV18 with TRBJ2-1; 8 bases are a match to TRBD1. The CDR3 is 15 residues long. Trimming at V came to 6 bases and at J to 5 bases, leaving 9 bases not matched to a gene. Germline V gives CDR1 KGHSH, CDR2 LQKENI. The CDR3 DNA follows: TGTGCCAGCTCCCCTACTGGACAGGGAAACAATGAGCAGTTCTTC. This sequence encodes CASSPTGQGNNEQFF.

The genes are TRBV19 and TRBJ2-5, with 15 bases fitting TRBD2. Looked up from germline, CDR1 is LNHDA and CDR2 is SQIVND (reference sequence). CDR3 size: 17 residues. V lost 5 bases, J lost 4 bases, and 8 bases stayed unmatched. The CDR3 nucleotides read TGTGCCAGTAGTCCCAGGACTAGCGGGGGGGCCGGAGAGACCCAGTACTTC. Its translation is CASSPRTSGGAGETQYF.

The V and J genes are TRBV30 and TRBJ2-5, with 8 bases lining up with TRBD1. V shed 2 bases and J 1 base; nucleotides not matched to a gene: 3. CDR3 length: 14 amino acids. Germline CDR1 and CDR2: GTSNPN and SVGIG (reference sequence). The CDR3 nucleotides are TGTGCCTGGAGTTTAACAGGGGGCCAAGAGACCCAGTACTTC. The encoded protein is CAWSLTGGQETQYF.

V and J are TRBV9 and TRBJ1-2, with a tentative D call TRBD1 (5 bases). The CDR3 consists of 14 residues. The germline V gene encodes CDR1 SGDLS and CDR2 YYNGEE. The ends were cut back, 3 bases at V and 8 bases at J, with 17 bases in the middle. The CDR3 protein is CASSEAAGRGGYTF. The CDR3 DNA reads TGTGCCAGCAGCGAGGCCGCCGGGAGGGGCGGCTACACCTTC.

The chain combines TRBV18 with TRBJ2-7; no reliable D call. The V gene lost 1 base and the J gene lost 1 base, with 14 bases spanning the gap. Per germline, CDR1 KGHSH and CDR2 LQKENI. There are 16 residues in the CDR3. The CDR3 loop is CASSPLSPGPSYEQYF. For the CDR3, the DNA is TGTGCCAGCTCACCACTGTCTCCAGGCCCTTCCTACGAGCAGTACTTC. Variable domain in full (rest from reference TRBV18 and TRBJ2-7): NAGVMQNPRHLVRRRGQEARLRCSPMKGHSHVYWYRQLPEEGLKFMVYLQKENIIDESGMPKERFSAEFPKEGPSILRIQQVVRGDSAAYFCASSPLSPGPSYEQYFGPGTRLTVT.